This passage covers 31 T cell receptor beta chains from one sample sequenced in a study of response to subunit inactivated influenza vaccine. TCRdb re-derived calls from the RT-PCR reads in MiXCR, one entry per CDR3 protein. The sample lists approximately 530,000 distinct CDR3 sequences; 10% to 15% were seen once. Sequences were derived from PBMCs from blood, sampled roughly 48 days after vaccination. The source of these receptors is a man between 50 and 59 years old who received an inactivated influenza vaccine.

The gene calls are TRBV20-1 and TRBJ2-2; D call uncertain. The V and J ends lost 1 base and 5 bases respectively, with 14 bases between them. The germline V gene has CDR1 DFQATT and CDR2 SNEGSKA (reference sequence). This CDR3 comprises 15 residues. Here the CDR3 DNA reads TGCAGTGCTAGAGTAACTGGGCCGCCGACCGGGGAGCTGTTTTTT. Protein product: CSARVTGPPTGELFF.

This clonotype came up a few times. The chain's CDR3 is CASSLPLSGGSGELFF. CDR3 coding DNA: TGTGCCAGCAGTTTACCTCTTAGCGGGGGATCTGGGGAGCTGTTTTTT. This chain joins TRBV28 and TRBJ2-2; TRBD2 aligns across 9 bases. The CDR3 has 16 amino acids. Looked up from germline, CDR1 is MDHEN and CDR2 is SYDVKM. Germline trimming cut 2 bases from V and 8 bases from J; bases unmatched to any gene: 9.

The table lists this clonotype with a few counts. The V and J genes are TRBV5-1 and TRBJ2-5; D is undetermined. Germline V gene lookup returns CDR1 SGHRS and CDR2 YFSETQ. The CDR3 has 12 amino acids. V was shortened by 4 bases and J by 5 bases, with 9 bases between the two germline ends. The chain's CDR3 is CASSIPDETQYF. CDR3 bases: TGCGCCAGCAGCATCCCAGATGAGACCCAGTACTTC.

This rearrangement joins TRBV6-2 or TRBV6-3 to TRBJ2-1; 12 bases align to TRBD2. Germline CDR1 and CDR2: MNHEY and SVGEGT. J gave up 4 bases and V 5 bases, and 6 bases lay outside the gene matches. The CDR3 sequence is 16 residues long. This chain's CDR3 is CASSRSSGRAYNEQFF. DNA for the CDR3: TGTGCCAGCAGTCGGTCTAGCGGGAGGGCTTACAATGAGCAGTTCTTC.

This clonotype was seen repeatedly, ten times or more. Written as DNA, the CDR3 is TGTGCCCCGAGGACAACTAATGAAAAACTGTTTTTT. It is translated as CAPRTTNEKLFF. The rearrangement joins TRBV15 to TRBJ1-4; D unclear. Germline V lookup: CDR1 LNHNV, CDR2 YYDKDF (reference sequence). V was clipped by 11 bases and J by 0 bases, with 7 bases between them. The CDR3 totals 12 residues.

This clonotype has a count of ten or more. The chain couples TRBV7-2 to TRBJ2-3, with D uncertain. The CDR3 is made up of 13 amino acids. V was shortened by 4 bases and J by 3 bases, with 8 bases between the two germline ends. Per the germline V gene, CDR1 is SGHTA and CDR2 is FQGNSA. DNA of the CDR3: TGTGCCAGCAGCTACACTGCAACAGATACGCAGTATTTT. Amino acids: CASSYTATDTQYF.

The chain carries TRBV20-1 and TRBJ2-7; 10 nucleotides match TRBD2. This CDR3 comprises 14 residues. Germline CDR1 is DFQATT and CDR2 is SNEGSKA (reference sequence). After removal of 4 bases from V and 0 bases from J, the junction contained 3 bases not matched to a gene. The CDR3 DNA sequence: TGCAGTGCTACTAGCGGGAGTAGCTCCTACGAGCAGTACTTC. Amino acid sequence: CSATSGSSSYEQYF.

Only a few counts were recorded for this clonotype. The chain uses TRBV24-1 and TRBJ2-1; D ambiguous. This CDR3 region has 12 residues. Germline V gene data show CDR1 as KGHDR and CDR2 as SFDVKD. V shed 5 bases and J shed 6 bases, with 7 bases lying between them. This chain's CDR3 is CATSVWGNEQFF. DNA for the CDR3: TGTGCCACCAGTGTTTGGGGCAATGAGCAGTTCTTC.

The chain employs TRBV4-3 and TRBJ2-6, with no clear D. Germline V gives CDR1 LGHNA, CDR2 YSLEER. The CDR3 is made up of 18 amino acids. V lost 0 bases and J 0 bases, leaving 12 bases between the germline ends. CDR3 DNA sequence: TGCGCCAGCAGCCAAGAGGGTGTCGTAGGCTCTGGGGCCAACGTCCTGACTTTC. Translating gives CASSQEGVVGSGANVLTF.

Many counts were recorded for this clonotype. The chain recombines TRBV20-1 with TRBJ2-5; possibly TRBD2 for D (5 bases). This CDR3 region has 14 residues. CDR1 and CDR2 (germline): DFQATT, SNEGSKA (reference sequence). With 3 bases removed from V and 1 base from J, the gap between germline ends came to 12 bases. DNA for the CDR3: TGCAGTGCTAGTGACGAGGGCTTCCAAGAGACCCAGTACTTC. Translation gives CSASDEGFQETQYF.

This clonotype has just a few counts. The chain has TRBV20-1 and TRBJ2-5; D is unclear. V was shortened by 4 bases and J by 5 bases, with 11 bases between the two germline ends. CDR1 DFQATT and CDR2 SNEGSKA come from the germline V gene (reference sequence). This CDR3 contains 12 residues. The DNA of the CDR3 is TGCAGTGCTAATTACCTAGGGGAGACCCAGTACTTC. The encoded protein is CSANYLGETQYF.

To note about this clonotype: At one end, the junction sequence differs from germline, possibly due to a read error. V gene TRBV5-1 combines with J gene TRBJ2-7, with 8 bases fitting TRBD1. Germline V gives CDR1 SGHRS, CDR2 YFSETQ. This CDR3 comprises 11 residues. CDR3 protein: CACSPGGAQYF. CDR3 coding DNA: TGCGCCTGCAGCCCAGGGGGCGCGCAGTACTTC. The variable domain in full, completed from reference TRBV5-1 and TRBJ2-7, reads KAGVTQTPRYLIKTRGQQVTLSCSPISGHRSVSWYQQTPGQGLQFLFEYFSETQRNKGNFPGRFSGRQFSNSRSEMNVSTLELGDSALYLCACSPGGAQYFGPGTRLTVT.

This clonotype was seen repeatedly, ten times or more. The genes are TRBV20-1 and TRBJ2-5; D uncertain. The CDR3 totals 10 residues. V lost 4 bases, J lost 2 bases, and 2 bases lay in between. Germline-derived CDR1 and CDR2 are DFQATT and SNEGSKA (reference sequence). The CDR3 DNA follows: TGCAGTGCTACACAAGAGACCCAGTACTTC. Protein sequence: CSATQETQYF.

This clonotype was found a few times. The rearrangement links TRBV5-1 to TRBJ2-7; TRBD2 is a possible D gene (5 bases). V lost 2 bases to trimming and J lost 4 bases, with 13 bases between them. The CDR3 runs 14 residues. Germline loops: CDR1 SGHRS, CDR2 YFSETQ. The CDR3 spells CASSLMRESYEQYF. The CDR3 coding sequence is TGCGCCAGCAGCTTAATGAGGGAAAGTTACGAGCAGTACTTC.

This clonotype was seen repeatedly, ten times or more. The CDR3 loop reads CASRPIGGLYGYTF. The CDR3 nucleotides are TGTGCCAGCAGACCAATAGGGGGGCTCTATGGCTACACCTTC. The rearrangement joins TRBV6-1 to TRBJ1-2; D might be TRBD1 (6 bases). Germline CDR1 MNHNS, CDR2 SASEGT. Deletions cut 6 bases from V and 4 bases from J, with 15 bases between. The CDR3 consists of 14 residues.

This clonotype was counted a few times. The chain is built from TRBV15 and TRBJ2-3; D gene ambiguous. Trimming left V 1 base short and J 6 bases short, with 11 bases between. The CDR3 sequence is 14 residues long. CDR1 is LNHNV and CDR2 is YYDKDF in the germline V gene (reference sequence). This chain's CDR3 is CATSRGGVLDTQYF. The CDR3, as DNA: TGTGCCACCAGCAGAGGTGGAGTCTTGGATACGCAGTATTTT.

This clonotype turned up a few times. The gene calls are TRBV20-1 and TRBJ1-2; D is unclear. This CDR3 is built from 16 residues. Germline assignment: CDR1 DFQATT and CDR2 SNEGSKA (reference sequence). V was trimmed by 2 bases and J by 4 bases, leaving 20 bases between them. The CDR3 nucleotides read TGCAGTGCTAGAACCATGGGCCCCGGGGTTAGCTATGGCTACACCTTC. Protein: CSARTMGPGVSYGYTF.

Many counts were recorded for this clonotype. The CDR3 protein is CASSYSGQEETQYF. The CDR3 bases are TGTGCCAGCAGTTACTCCGGACAAGAAGAGACCCAGTACTTC. This chain links TRBV6-5 with TRBJ2-5; weak D call: TRBD1 (5 bases). Trimming stripped 0 bases from V and 3 bases from J, with 8 bases between. The germline CDR1 and CDR2 sequences are MNHEY and SVGAGI. This CDR3 region has 14 residues.

This clonotype was counted many times. The gene calls are TRBV10-3 and TRBJ2-7; perhaps TRBD1 as D (6 bases). The CDR3 has 13 amino acids. Trimming removed 4 bases at V and 0 bases at J, with 7 bases between. CDR1 and CDR2 from the germline V gene are ENHRY and SYGVKD. The CDR3 DNA follows: TGTGCCATCAGTGGGGACAACTCCTACGAGCAGTACTTC. Residues: CAISGDNSYEQYF.

V is TRBV4-1 and J is TRBJ2-5, with 8 nucleotides matching TRBD2. V shed 1 base and J 5 bases; nucleotides not matched to a gene: 6. CDR3 size: 15 residues. Per germline, CDR1 MGHRA and CDR2 YSYEKL. The CDR3 DNA reads as TGCGCCAGCAGCCAAGTTCCGGGGGGGCGGGAGACCCAGTACTTC. Amino acids: CASSQVPGGRETQYF.

The rearrangement links TRBV4-3 to TRBJ1-3; no definite D call. Germline CDR1 is LGHNA and CDR2 is YSLEER. This CDR3 is built from 15 residues. With 0 bases removed from V and 0 bases from J, the gap between germline ends came to 6 bases. CDR3 in amino acids: CASSQDVSSGNTIYF. In DNA, the CDR3 is TGCGCCAGCAGCCAAGATGTCAGCTCTGGAAACACCATATATTTT.

The CDR3 is CASRRTRELNTGELFF. The DNA for the CDR3 is TGTGCCAGCAGGCGTACCAGGGAATTGAACACCGGGGAGCTGTTTTTT. The chain carries TRBV12-3 or TRBV12-4 and TRBJ2-2; perhaps TRBD1 as D (5 bases). The ends were cut back, 6 bases at V and 1 base at J, with 15 bases in the middle. The CDR3 contains 16 residues.

This clonotype was counted only a few times. This chain connects TRBV29-1 to TRBJ2-4, with 8 bases identical to TRBD1. V gave up 5 bases and J gave up 3 bases; unmatched junction bases: 3. Germline V gene lookup returns CDR1 SQVTM and CDR2 ANQGSEA. The CDR3 loop spans 13 amino acids. CDR3: CSVQGAVKNIQYF. The CDR3 DNA is TGCAGCGTTCAGGGGGCAGTCAAAAACATTCAGTACTTC.

The table lists this clonotype with many counts. This rearrangement joins TRBV10-3 to TRBJ2-7; D unresolved. CDR1 ENHRY and CDR2 SYGVKD come from the germline V gene. V was shortened by 2 bases and J by 2 bases, with 7 bases between the two germline ends. This CDR3 has 13 amino acids. CDR3 region: CAISEESPYEQYF. The CDR3 region has the DNA TGTGCCATCAGTGAGGAGAGCCCCTACGAGCAGTACTTC.

This clonotype turned up a few times. The rearrangement uses TRBV28 and TRBJ1-1, with a weak D call TRBD1 (5 bases). Per the germline V gene, CDR1 is MDHEN and CDR2 is SYDVKM. This CDR3 contains 13 residues. Trimming pared 5 bases from V and 6 bases from J, leaving 13 bases between. The DNA of the CDR3 is TGTGCCAGCAGTCTGGGGGGGACTGCTGAAGCTTTCTTT. This gives the protein CASSLGGTAEAFF.

J is TRBJ1-1 and V is TRBV7-2, with a tentative D call TRBD1 (5 bases). Germline assignment: CDR1 SGHTA and CDR2 FQGNSA. The CDR3 is 11 residues long. The V end lost 3 bases, the J end lost 12 bases, and 11 bases lay between the germline ends. The CDR3 DNA is TGTGCCAGCAGCTTGCAGGGAGGGCCTTTCTTT. Encoded protein: CASSLQGGPFF.

The chain recombines TRBV20-1 with TRBJ2-3; 15 bases fit TRBD2. Germline V gene lookup returns CDR1 DFQATT and CDR2 SNEGSKA (reference sequence). The CDR3 spans 16 residues. J was trimmed by 7 bases and V by 6 bases; bases with no gene match: 11. CDR3 in DNA: TGCAGTGCCGCAGGACTAGCGGGGGGGATTAGAAATACGCAGTATTTT. It specifies CSAAGLAGGIRNTQYF.

There are a few counts of this clonotype. This rearrangement joins TRBV28 to TRBJ2-7; TRBD1 might be the D (6 bases). Germline V CDR1 and CDR2: MDHEN, SYDVKM. This CDR3 spans 13 amino acids. V was trimmed by 2 bases and J by 4 bases, leaving 9 bases between them. CDR3 protein: CASSLNRVYEQYF. CDR3 nucleotides: TGTGCCAGCAGTTTAAACAGGGTATACGAGCAGTACTTC.

The V gene is TRBV20-1, the J gene TRBJ1-6; 11 nucleotides align to TRBD1. CDR3 size: 18 residues. Germline V gene data show CDR1 as DFQATT and CDR2 as SNEGSKA (reference sequence). Trimming took 6 bases from V and 0 from J; bases not matched to a gene: 10. Here the CDR3 DNA reads TGCAGTGCCCCGGGACAGGGGGTAACGAGCTCCTATAATTCACCCCTCCACTTT. It yields the protein CSAPGQGVTSSYNSPLHF.

This clonotype was found a few times. The V call is TRBV12-3 or TRBV12-4, the J call TRBJ2-2; 8 nucleotides align to TRBD1. The CDR3 has 18 amino acids. The junction had 15 bases not matched to a gene; V was cut back by 6 bases and J by 3 bases. CDR3 in amino acids: CASSPQPGQAEYTGELFF. CDR3 DNA: TGTGCCAGCAGCCCCCAACCGGGACAGGCGGAGTACACCGGGGAGCTGTTTTTT.

This clonotype has a handful of counts. This chain connects TRBV6-2 or TRBV6-3 to TRBJ2-7; 11 nucleotides line up with TRBD1. Germline V gene data show CDR1 as MNHEY and CDR2 as SVGEGT. The length of the CDR3 is 16 residues. V lost 5 bases to trimming and J lost 0 bases; unmatched junction nucleotides: 6. CDR3 region: CASSPTGTGGSYEQYF. The CDR3 bases are TGTGCCAGCAGTCCGACCGGGACAGGGGGCTCCTACGAGCAGTACTTC.